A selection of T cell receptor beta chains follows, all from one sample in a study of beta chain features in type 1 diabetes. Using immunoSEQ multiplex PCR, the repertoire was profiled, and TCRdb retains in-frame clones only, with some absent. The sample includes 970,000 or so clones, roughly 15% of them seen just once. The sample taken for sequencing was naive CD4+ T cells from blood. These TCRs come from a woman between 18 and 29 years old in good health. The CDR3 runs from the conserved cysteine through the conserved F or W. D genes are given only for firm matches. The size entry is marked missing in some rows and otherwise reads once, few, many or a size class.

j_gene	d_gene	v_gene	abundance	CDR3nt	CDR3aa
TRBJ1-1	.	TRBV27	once	TGTGCCAGCAGTCCAACGTGGGACTCGAGAAGGAACACTGAAGCTTTCTTT	CASSPTWDSRRNTEAFF
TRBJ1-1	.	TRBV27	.	TGTGCCAGCAGTTTATCGGGGGCGAGGCTACGAACGACTGAAGCTTTCTTT	CASSLSGARLRTTEAFF
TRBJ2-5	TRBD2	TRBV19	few	TGTGCCAGTAAAGGGACTAGCGCATCGTGGACCCAGTACTTC	CASKGTSASWTQYF
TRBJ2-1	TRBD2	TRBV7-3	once	TGTGCCAGCAGCCCCACCCGACTAGCGGGGGTTGGGGAGCAGTTCTTC	CASSPTRLAGVGEQFF
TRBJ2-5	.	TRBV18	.	TGTGCCAGCTCACCCAAGGACATGTCAGCCCAGTACTTC	CASSPKDMSAQYF
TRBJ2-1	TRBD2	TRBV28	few	TGTGCCAGCAGCCTTGGACTAGCGGGTTACAATGAGCAGTTCTTC	CASSLGLAGYNEQFF
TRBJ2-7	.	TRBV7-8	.	TGTGCCAGCAGCTTAGGGGAGCCCGGGTTGGGCTACGAGCAGTACTTC	CASSLGEPGLGYEQYF
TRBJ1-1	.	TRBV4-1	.	TGCGCCAGCAGCCAAGATGCTTTAACGGGAGTGGGTCCCGGGACGGACACTGAAGCTTTCTTT	CASSQDALTGVGPGTDTEAFF
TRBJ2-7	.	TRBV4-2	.	TGTGCCAGCAGCCAAGTGGAGTCATACGAGCAGTACTTC	CASSQVESYEQYF
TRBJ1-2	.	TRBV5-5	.	TGTGCCAGCAGCTTGGCAGGGAACTATGGCTACACCTTC	CASSLAGNYGYTF
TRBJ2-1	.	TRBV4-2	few	TGTGCCAGCACCTCTTCGTGGAATGAGCAGTTCTTC	CASTSSWNEQFF
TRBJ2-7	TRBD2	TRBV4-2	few	TGTGCCAGCAGCCAGAAAGGACTAGCGCGATCCTACGAGCAGTACTTC	CASSQKGLARSYEQYF
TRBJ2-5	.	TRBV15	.	TGTGCCACCAGCAGAGGCTCCAGCTTTTTGGCACCATGGAGAGAGACCCAGTACTTC	CATSRGSSFLAPWRETQYF
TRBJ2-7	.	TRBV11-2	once	TGTGCCAGCAGCTTTTCGTCAGGCGAGCAGTACTTC	CASSFSSGEQYF
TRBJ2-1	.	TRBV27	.	TGTGCCAGCAGTTCTCTCGGGGGCTCCTACAATGAGCAGTTCTTC	CASSSLGGSYNEQFF
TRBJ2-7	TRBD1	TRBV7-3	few	TGTGCCAGCAGCTTAGGACAGGGAAACGAGCAGTACTTC	CASSLGQGNEQYF
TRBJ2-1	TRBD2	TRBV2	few	TGTGCCAGCAGTGAAGTCGCGGGAGGTAATGAGCAGTTCTTC	CASSEVAGGNEQFF
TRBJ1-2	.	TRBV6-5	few	TGTGCCAGCAGTGAACGGGAGTTTGGCTACACCTTC	CASSEREFGYTF
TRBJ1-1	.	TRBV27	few	TGTGCCAGCGGTTCAGTACAGGTTTGGGGCACTGAAGCTTTCTTT	CASGSVQVWGTEAFF
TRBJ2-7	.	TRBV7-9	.	TGTGCCAGCAGCTTAGGGACCACAGCTGCCTACGAGCAGTACTTC	CASSLGTTAAYEQYF
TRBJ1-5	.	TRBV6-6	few	TGTGCCAGCAGTTACCCGCCAGGGTATAGCAATCAGCCCCAGCATTTT	CASSYPPGYSNQPQHF
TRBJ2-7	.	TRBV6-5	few	TGTGCCAGCCAATGGGGGAGTCGGTACGAGCAGTACTTC	CASQWGSRYEQYF
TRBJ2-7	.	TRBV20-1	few	TGCAGTGCATGGGGACCCGGCGAGCAGTACTTC	CSAWGPGEQYF
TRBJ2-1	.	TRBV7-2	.	TGTGCCAGCAGCGCCCCTCGGGCAGGTTACAATGAGCAGTTCTTC	CASSAPRAGYNEQFF
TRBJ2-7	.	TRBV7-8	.	TGTGCCAGCAGAGGAAGCGGCCACTCCTACGAGCAGTACTTC	CASRGSGHSYEQYF
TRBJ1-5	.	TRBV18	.	TGTGCCAGCTCACCCCGCGGGGGGAGTTGGGACAATCAGCCCCAGCATTTT	CASSPRGGSWDNQPQHF
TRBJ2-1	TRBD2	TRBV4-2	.	TGTGCCAGCAGCCAAGATTCCCCCGGGGGGGACAATGAGCAGTTCTTC	CASSQDSPGGDNEQFF
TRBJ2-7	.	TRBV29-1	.	TGCAGCGTTGCGCTCAGGGGAAACTACTACGAGCAGTACTTC	CSVALRGNYYEQYF
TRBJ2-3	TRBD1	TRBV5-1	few	TGCGCCAGCAGCCCGGGACAGGGGAGCACAGATACGCAGTATTTT	CASSPGQGSTDTQYF
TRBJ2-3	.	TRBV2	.	TGTGCCAGCAGGGAACGGACGGCCGGGGATACGCAGTATTTT	CASRERTAGDTQYF
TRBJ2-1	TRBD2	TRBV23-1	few	TGCGCCAGCGCCCGGGACCCCCATTTACGGGAGGGTAGCTCCTACAATGAGCAGTTCTTC	CASARDPHLREGSSYNEQFF
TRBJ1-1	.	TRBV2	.	TGTGCCAGGAGAATGACCCGGGAGACTGAAGCTTTCTTT	CARRMTRETEAFF
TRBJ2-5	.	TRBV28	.	TGTGCCAGCAGTTTAGTTAACCGGGAGACCCAGTACTTC	CASSLVNRETQYF
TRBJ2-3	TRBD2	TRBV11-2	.	TGTGCCAGCAGCTTGGGACTAGCGGGGGCAACAGATACGCAGTATTTT	CASSLGLAGATDTQYF
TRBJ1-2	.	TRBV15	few	TGTGCCACCAGCAGAGACAGGGAGGGCTATGGCTACACCTTC	CATSRDREGYGYTF
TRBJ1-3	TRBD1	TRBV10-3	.	TGTGCCATCAGTGGGACAGGTGGAAACACCATATATTTT	CAISGTGGNTIYF
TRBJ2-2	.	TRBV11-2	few	TGTGCCAGCAGCTTAGTTCTCAGCAGGGTACCGGACACCGGGGAGCTGTTTTTT	CASSLVLSRVPDTGELFF
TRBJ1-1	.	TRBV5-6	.	TGTGCCAGCATCACAAGCCGGGGACGTGAAGCTTTCTTT	CASITSRGREAFF
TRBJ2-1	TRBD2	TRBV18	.	TGTGCCAGCTCACTTAGCGCTGCGGGAGCCATCAATGAGCAGTTCTTC	CASSLSAAGAINEQFF
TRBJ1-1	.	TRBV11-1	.	TGTGCCAGCACAATGGACAGCTGGAACACTGAAGCTTTCTTT	CASTMDSWNTEAFF
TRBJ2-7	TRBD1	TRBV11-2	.	TGTGCCAGCAGCCGGGACAGGGGGCTGTACGAGCAGTACTTC	CASSRDRGLYEQYF
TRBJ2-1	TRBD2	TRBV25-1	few	TGTGCCAGCAGCAGGTCTAGCCCGGGGGGGTTTTACAATGAGCAGTTCTTC	CASSRSSPGGFYNEQFF
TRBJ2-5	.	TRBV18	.	TGTGCCAGCTCACCACCGCGGGAGACCCAGTACTTC	CASSPPRETQYF
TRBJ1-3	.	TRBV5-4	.	TGTGCCAGCAGCTTATCCCCGGACCCTGGAAACACCATATATTTT	CASSLSPDPGNTIYF
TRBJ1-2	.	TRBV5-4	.	TGTGCCAGCAGCTTGCGGAAAGACAGGTGGAGATATGGCTACACCTTC	CASSLRKDRWRYGYTF
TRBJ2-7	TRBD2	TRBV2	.	TGTGCCAGCGAGGGACTAAACTACGAGCAGTACTTC	CASEGLNYEQYF
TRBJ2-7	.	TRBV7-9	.	TGTGCCAGCAGCCCAGGACCCCGGAGGCGAAGCTCCTACGAGCAGTACTTC	CASSPGPRRRSSYEQYF
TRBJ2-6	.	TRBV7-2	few	TGTGCCAGCAGCTCAAGGGGGTTGGGAGGGGCCAACGTCCTGACTTTC	CASSSRGLGGANVLTF
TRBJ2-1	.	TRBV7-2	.	TGTGCCAGCAGCTTAGTGGAGAATAATGAGCAGTTCTTC	CASSLVENNEQFF
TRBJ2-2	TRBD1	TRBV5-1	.	TGCGCCAGCAGCCCGGGACAGGGCGCTTTGAGCACCGGGGAGCTGTTTTTT	CASSPGQGALSTGELFF
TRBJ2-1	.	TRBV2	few	TGTGCCAGCAGTGGGGATAGGGTCTACAATGAGCAGTTCTTC	CASSGDRVYNEQFF
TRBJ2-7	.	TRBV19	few	TGTGCCAGTAGTATAGCCAACTCGGACAGCTCGGGTACCGAGCAGTACTTC	CASSIANSDSSGTEQYF
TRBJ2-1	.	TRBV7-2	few	TGTGCCAGCAGCTTAGCTAACAGGTTCCCGAGCTCCTACAATGAGCAGTTCTTC	CASSLANRFPSSYNEQFF
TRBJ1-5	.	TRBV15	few	TGTGCCACCAGCAGAGATTATGGATGGACAGTTTTTCAGCCCCAGCATTTT	CATSRDYGWTVFQPQHF
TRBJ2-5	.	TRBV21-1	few	TGTGCCAGCATCACTTGGGCGGTCCAAGAGACCCAGTACTTC	CASITWAVQETQYF
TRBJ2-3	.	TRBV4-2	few	TGTGCCAGCAGCCAAGATTGGCGGCCAGCTAGCACAGATACGCAGTATTTT	CASSQDWRPASTDTQYF